A selection of T cell receptor beta chains follows, all from one sample in a study of CXCR3-negative and CXCR3-positive naive CD8 T cells. TCRdb re-called the 5' RACE reads; one entry per CDR3 protein, DNA not given. The sample holds under 150,000 distinct CDR3 sequences. Sequencing input: naive CXCR3+ CD8+ T cells from blood. These receptor sequences come from a human donor in good health. Some clones in this sample may be carry-over from other donors' samples. Each CDR3 is given with its conserved first and last residue.

j_call v_call cdr3_length cdr3_aa
TRBJ2-7 TRBV29-1 14 CSVAPAGLKYEQYF
TRBJ2-1 TRBV29-1 15 CSVESALSSYNEQFF
TRBJ2-7 TRBV27 15 CASSFTGQGAYEQYF
TRBJ2-5 TRBV29-1 13 CSVEKTGWETQYF
TRBJ2-1 TRBV14 16 CASSPNPGRADNEQFF
TRBJ2-1 TRBV7-3 15 CASSFRDTVYNEQFF
TRBJ1-1 TRBV6-2/TRBV6-3 14 CASSRVEGIGKAFF
TRBJ1-1 TRBV27 13 CASSPLGQGEAFF
TRBJ1-2 TRBV12-3/TRBV12-4 14 CASSWDRDNYGYTF
TRBJ2-1 TRBV28 15 CASTVGGQFYNEQFF
TRBJ2-1 TRBV29-1 11 CSVGGTDEQFF
TRBJ2-7 TRBV6-5 14 CASSATGGPYEQYF
TRBJ1-1 TRBV10-1 13 CASSETGSTEAFF